The 21 T cell receptor beta chains listed next were all sequenced from one sample in a study of OX40 agonist ivuxolimab in advanced cancers. Produced via immunoSEQ multiplex PCR; TCRdb's table is partial and in-frame only. The profile shows some 100,000 clones, around nine tenths of them singletons. The source material was CD4+ or CD8+ T cells sorted from blood, sampled in a trial of the OX40 agonist ivuxolimab. The receptors were sampled from an adult with an advanced solid tumor such as melanoma, head and neck, liver or kidney cancer.

The chain uses TRBV6-5 and TRBJ1-5; 7 bases align to TRBD1. CDR1 and CDR2 (germline): MNHEY, SVGAGI. The CDR3 covers 13 residues. V lost 6 bases, J lost 4 bases, and 3 bases stayed unmatched. The CDR3 loop is CASSLDRNQPQHF. CDR3 DNA: TGTGCCAGCAGCCTGGACAGGAATCAGCCCCAGCATTTT.

V usage is TRBV11-3 and J usage is TRBJ2-1, with TRBD2 identical over 8 bases. The CDR3 runs 15 residues. Germline CDR1 reads SGHNT; CDR2 reads YENEEA. With V trimmed by 1 base and J by 5 bases, 4 bases remained unmatched. DNA of the CDR3: TGTGCCAGCAGCTTAGGTCGGGGGGGTGACAATGAGCAGTTCTTC. It specifies CASSLGRGGDNEQFF.

The chain employs TRBV11-1 and TRBJ2-1; D unresolved. The length of the CDR3 is 16 residues. The germline gives CDR1 SGHAT, CDR2 FQDESV (reference sequence). Trimming took off 1 base at V and 0 bases at J, with 10 bases between the two ends. The CDR3 sequence is CASSLELPSSYNEQFF. The CDR3 DNA reads TGTGCCAGCAGCTTAGAGTTGCCGAGCTCCTACAATGAGCAGTTCTTC. Combining the CDR3 with reference TRBV11-1 and TRBJ2-1 gives the whole variable domain EAEVAQSPRYKITEKSQAVAFWCDPISGHATLYWYRQILGQGPELLVQFQDESVVDDSQLPKDRFSAERLKGVDSTLKIQPAELGDSAMYLCASSLELPSSYNEQFFGPGTRLTVL.

The rearrangement joins TRBV6-6 to TRBJ2-7, with 7 bases identical to TRBD2. Germline values: CDR1 MNHNY, CDR2 SVGAGI (reference sequence). The J segment lost 1 base and the V segment lost 8 bases, leaving 8 bases of the junction unmatched. The CDR3 runs to 14 residues. Here the CDR3 reads CASQKAGRSYEQYF. The CDR3, as DNA: TGTGCCAGCCAGAAAGCGGGGCGGTCCTACGAGCAGTACTTC.

The chain employs TRBV2 and TRBJ2-3; D uncertain. V was shortened by 6 bases and J by 2 bases, with 12 bases between the two germline ends. From germline, CDR1 is SNHLY and CDR2 FYNNEI. This CDR3 has 14 residues. In nucleotides, the CDR3 is TGTGCCAGCAGCTTTAAACGACACACAGATACGCAGTATTTT. Translated: CASSFKRHTDTQYF.

V usage is TRBV11-2 and J usage is TRBJ2-2, with a tentative D call TRBD1 (5 bases). This CDR3 is 19 amino acids long. CDR1 is SGHAT, CDR2 FQNNGV, per germline. Trimming removed 1 base at V and 2 bases at J, with 20 bases between. The CDR3 is CASSLASFGAFFNTGELFF. CDR3 sequence (DNA): TGTGCCAGCAGCTTAGCCTCTTTTGGGGCTTTTTTTAACACCGGGGAGCTGTTTTTT.

The chain employs TRBV4-1 and TRBJ2-5; a possible D gene is TRBD1 (6 bases). Looked up from germline, CDR1 is MGHRA and CDR2 is YSYEKL. V was clipped by 2 bases and J by 1 base, with 8 bases between them. The CDR3 covers 14 residues. CDR3 sequence: CASSQRTVQETQYF. The CDR3 region has the DNA TGCGCCAGCAGCCAAAGGACAGTCCAAGAGACCCAGTACTTC.

V usage is TRBV7-9 and J usage is TRBJ1-4; D unclear. The V end was cut by 3 bases, the J end by 8 bases, with 16 bases between. Germline V gene sequence: CDR1 SEHNR, CDR2 FQNEAQ (reference sequence). The CDR3 extends over 15 amino acids. The DNA for the CDR3 is TGTGCCAGCAGCTTCGGCTCGGTTACGAGGGAAAAACTGTTTTTT. Translation gives CASSFGSVTREKLFF.

This clone has only one observation. CDR3 protein: CASSSTSTSDTQYF. The CDR3 DNA follows: TGTGCCAGCAGCTCTACATCAACGTCAGATACGCAGTATTTT. The rearrangement uses TRBV5-6 and TRBJ2-3; no definite D call. The germline gives CDR1 SGHDT, CDR2 YYEEEE. This CDR3 has 14 amino acids. The V end lost 3 bases, the J end lost 4 bases, and 12 bases lay between the germline ends.

This clone was counted a single time. Other DNA sequences in the sample encode the same CDR3. The chain joins TRBV29-1 to TRBJ2-1; 12 positions match TRBD2. Trimming at V came to 5 bases and at J to 2 bases, leaving 4 bases not matched to a gene. CDR3 length: 15 residues. Germline CDR1 is SQVTM and CDR2 is ANQGSEA. CDR3 residues: CSVTRTSGTYNEQFF. The CDR3 DNA follows: TGCAGCGTTACCCGGACTAGCGGGACCTACAATGAGCAGTTCTTC.

The chain links TRBV28 to TRBJ1-1; D may be TRBD1 (5 bases). CDR1 is MDHEN, CDR2 SYDVKM, per germline. This CDR3 spans 15 amino acids. Deletions cut 0 bases from V and 2 bases from J, with 10 bases between. This chain's CDR3 is CASSLWRRGNTEAFF. In DNA, the CDR3 is TGTGCCAGCAGTTTATGGCGCCGGGGCAACACTGAAGCTTTCTTT.

This chain connects TRBV19 to TRBJ2-7; 8 nucleotides agree with TRBD2. With 4 bases clipped from V and 1 base from J, the junction kept 6 bases outside the gene matches. Germline assignment: CDR1 LNHDA and CDR2 SQIVND (reference sequence). The CDR3 is 15 amino acids. The CDR3 nucleotides read TGTGCCAGTAGTACGGTAGCGGGATATTCCTACGAGCAGTACTTC. Translation: CASSTVAGYSYEQYF.

The chain uses TRBV9 and TRBJ2-7, with 7 bases aligning to TRBD2. CDR1 is SGDLS, CDR2 YYNGEE, per germline. The CDR3 length is 18 residues. J gave up 5 bases and V 0 bases, and 17 bases lay outside the gene matches. The CDR3 spells CASSVGGVPGSGENEQYF. The CDR3 DNA reads TGTGCCAGCAGCGTAGGGGGGGTCCCTGGGAGCGGGGAAAACGAGCAGTACTTC.

The gene calls are TRBV11-1 and TRBJ1-1; D may be TRBD1 (5 bases). The CDR3 totals 16 residues. V lost 0 bases and J 5 bases, leaving 16 bases between the germline ends. Germline-derived CDR1 and CDR2 are SGHAT and FQDESV (reference sequence). CDR3 loop: CASSLASTGGWTEAFF. CDR3 DNA sequence: TGTGCCAGCAGCTTAGCTTCCACAGGAGGCTGGACTGAAGCTTTCTTT.

The chain links TRBV11-2 to TRBJ1-2; D not certain. The germline CDR1 and CDR2 sequences are SGHAT and FQNNGV. The CDR3 has 16 residues. Deletions cut 2 bases from V and 4 bases from J, with 17 bases between. The CDR3 bases are TGTGCCAGCAGCTTATCTGGGATGCTGGCGGGCTATGGCTACACCTTC. Its translation: CASSLSGMLAGYGYTF. The variable domain in full, completed from reference TRBV11-2 and TRBJ1-2, reads EAGVAQSPRYKIIEKRQSVAFWCNPISGHATLYWYQQILGQGPKLLIQFQNNGVVDDSQLPKDRFSAERLKGVDSTLKIQPAKLEDSAVYLCASSLSGMLAGYGYTFGSGTRLTVV.

This clone was detected once. This chain connects TRBV15 to TRBJ2-5, with 13 nucleotides matching TRBD2. Judging by the DNA end, TRBJ2-7 fits better; the J call may be wrong. Germline V lookup: CDR1 LNHNV, CDR2 YYDKDF (reference sequence). CDR3 length: 14 residues. The CDR3 is CATSGLAGAYEQYF. The CDR3 DNA reads TGTGCCACCAGCGGACTAGCGGGGGCCTACGAGCAGTACTTC.

This clone has a single count. The chain recombines TRBV27 with TRBJ2-5; the D gene is possibly TRBD2 (5 bases). From germline, CDR1 is MNHEY and CDR2 SMNVEV (reference sequence). This CDR3 has 13 residues. Trimming pared 6 bases from V and 9 bases from J, leaving 17 bases between. CDR3 sequence reads: CASSPARTGAQYF. In DNA form, the CDR3 reads TGTGCCAGCAGCCCAGCGAGAACCGGGGCCCAGTACTTC.

The V and J genes are TRBV7-3 and TRBJ2-1; 8 nucleotides agree with TRBD2. The CDR3 extends over 16 amino acids. The germline CDR1 and CDR2 sequences are SGHTA and FQGTGA. Trimming at V came to 4 bases and at J to 0 bases, leaving 5 bases not matched to a gene. This CDR3 is CASSYTSGSSYNEQFF. CDR3 sequence (DNA): TGTGCCAGCAGCTATACTAGCGGTAGCTCCTACAATGAGCAGTTCTTC.

This rearrangement joins TRBV6-5 to TRBJ1-1; maybe TRBD1 (5 bases). V shed 2 bases and J shed 0 bases, with 13 bases lying between them. Germline CDR1 and CDR2: MNHEY and SVGAGI. This CDR3 has 16 residues. The CDR3 loop reads CASSYVRAGLNTEAFF. The CDR3 DNA is TGTGCCAGCAGTTACGTTAGGGCAGGGCTGAACACTGAAGCTTTCTTT.

J is TRBJ2-3 and V is TRBV2, with unresolved D. V lost 3 bases and J lost 2, with 9 bases in between. Germline CDR1 reads SNHLY; CDR2 reads FYNNEI. This CDR3 is built from 14 residues. CDR3 amino acids: CASSEVVYTDTQYF. The DNA for the CDR3 is TGTGCCAGCAGTGAGGTAGTCTACACAGATACGCAGTATTTT.

The V call is TRBV7-2, the J call TRBJ2-3, with TRBD2 as a possible D gene (7 bases). The CDR3 runs 15 residues. Trimming shortened V by 3 bases and J by 0 bases, and 10 bases separated the two germline ends. Germline lookup yields CDR1 SGHTA and CDR2 FQGNSA. DNA of the CDR3: TGTGCCAGCAGCTTCAGGGGAGGGAGCACAGATACGCAGTATTTT. As protein: CASSFRGGSTDTQYF.